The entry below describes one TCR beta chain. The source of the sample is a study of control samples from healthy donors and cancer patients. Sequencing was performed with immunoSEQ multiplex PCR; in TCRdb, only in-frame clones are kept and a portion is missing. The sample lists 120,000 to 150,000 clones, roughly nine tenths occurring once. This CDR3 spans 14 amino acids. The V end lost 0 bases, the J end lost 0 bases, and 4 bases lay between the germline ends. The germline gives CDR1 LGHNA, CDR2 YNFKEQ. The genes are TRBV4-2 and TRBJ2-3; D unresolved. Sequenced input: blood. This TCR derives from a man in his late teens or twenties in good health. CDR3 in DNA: TGTGCCAGCAGCCAAGATCAGAGCACAGATACGCAGTATTTT. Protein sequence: CASSQDQSTDTQYF.